A selection of T cell receptor beta chains follows, all from one sample in a study of blood T cell repertoires in COVID-19. Profiling relied on immunoSEQ multiplex PCR, and the TCRdb table lists in-frame clones only, not all of them. The sample comprises hundreds of thousands of clones, around 87% of which are singletons, and roughly 10% rests with the top ten. Specimen: PBMCs or T cells enriched from blood (not recorded which). Source of these receptors: a woman aged 45 to 65 who had recovered from COVID-19. The CDR3 runs from the conserved cysteine through the conserved F or W. The D gene is left open where the match is weak. Clone size appears in some rows only: once, few, many, or a class for an expanded clone.

TRBV18	NA	TRBD1	TRBJ1-5	CASSRDSPSSDQPQHF	TGTGCCAGCTCACGGGACAGCCCTTCATCGGATCAGCCCCAGCATTTT
TRBV21-1	NA	NA	TRBJ2-7	CASSKGPPRYTGPPYEQYF	TGTGCCAGCAGCAAAGGTCCCCCTCGGTATACAGGCCCACCTTACGAGCAGTACTTC
TRBV29-1	NA	NA	TRBJ2-7	CSVRQDYEQYF	TGCAGCGTTCGGCAGGACTACGAGCAGTACTTC
TRBV11-2	NA	TRBD1	TRBJ1-2	CASSPTGTSYGYTF	TGTGCCAGCAGCCCGACAGGGACCTCCTATGGCTACACCTTC
TRBV9	NA	NA	TRBJ1-2	CASSVGLTYGYTF	TGTGCCAGCAGCGTAGGACTGACGTATGGCTACACCTTC
TRBV5-1	NA	TRBD2	TRBJ2-7	CASSLATGGFEQYF	TGCGCCAGCAGCTTGGCAACGGGGGGATTCGAGCAGTACTTC
TRBV24-1	NA	NA	TRBJ1-2	CATSPRSFYGYTF	TGTGCCACCAGCCCTCGGAGTTTCTATGGCTACACCTTC
TRBV4-3	NA	NA	TRBJ1-6	CASSQDRAGNSPLHF	TGCGCCAGCAGCCAAGATAGGGCGGGAAATTCACCCCTCCACTTT
TRBV13	NA	NA	TRBJ1-3	CASSLSNTIYF	TGTGCCAGCAGCTTGTCGAACACCATATATTTT
TRBV11-2	NA	NA	TRBJ2-7	CASSYQGGAYEQYF	TGTGCCAGCAGCTACCAAGGCGGGGCCTACGAGCAGTACTTC
TRBV2	NA	NA	TRBJ1-4	CASRPWTFLESTNEKLFF	TGTGCCAGCAGGCCGTGGACATTTTTAGAATCGACTAATGAAAAACTGTTTTTT
TRBV18	NA	NA	TRBJ2-3	CASSQDDRRTDTQYF	TGTGCCAGCTCGCAAGACGACAGGCGAACAGATACGCAGTATTTT
TRBV5-5	NA	NA	TRBJ2-5	CASSQWTNQETQYF	TGTGCCAGCAGCCAATGGACAAACCAAGAGACCCAGTACTTC
TRBV7-8	once	TRBD1	TRBJ1-2	CASRLSQGVDYGYTF	TGTGCCAGCAGACTTTCACAGGGGGTGGACTATGGCTACACCTTC
TRBV5-6	NA	NA	TRBJ2-2	CASSLEFVAAELFF	TGTGCCAGCAGCTTGGAGTTCGTAGCCGCGGAGCTGTTTTTT
TRBV19	few	NA	TRBJ1-5	CASRRSNQPQHF	TGTGCCAGTAGGCGTAGCAATCAGCCCCAGCATTTT
TRBV4-2	NA	TRBD2	TRBJ2-2	CASSQGKSGRGTGELFF	TGTGCCAGCAGCCAAGGAAAGAGCGGGAGAGGCACCGGGGAGCTGTTTTTT
TRBV28	NA	NA	TRBJ2-2	CASRSLRTGELFF	TGTGCCAGCCGATCTCTTAGAACCGGGGAGCTGTTTTTT
TRBV6-5	NA	NA	TRBJ1-1	CASSSTGTTEAFF	TGTGCCAGCAGCTCAACAGGGACCACTGAAGCTTTCTTT
TRBV29-1	NA	TRBD1	TRBJ1-2	CSVEGDRGHYGYTF	TGCAGCGTTGAGGGGGACAGGGGACACTATGGCTACACCTTC
TRBV30	NA	NA	TRBJ1-3	CAWTISGNTIYF	TGTGCCTGGACTATCTCTGGAAACACCATATATTTT
TRBV5-1	NA	NA	TRBJ1-2	CASSFEGGEGYTF	TGCGCCAGCAGCTTTGAAGGCGGGGAGGGCTACACCTTC
TRBV6-5	NA	TRBD1	TRBJ1-3	CASSDRGPINTIYF	TGTGCCAGCAGCGACAGGGGGCCCATCAACACCATATATTTT
TRBV6-5	NA	NA	TRBJ1-4	CASSPPRPTGEKLFF	TGTGCCAGCAGCCCGCCTAGACCCACGGGGGAAAAACTGTTTTTT
TRBV28	NA	NA	TRBJ1-2	CASSLWTDGYTF	TGTGCCAGCAGTTTATGGACAGATGGCTACACCTTC
TRBV3-1/TRBV3-2	NA	TRBD1	TRBJ1-2	CASSEGTGGFYGYTF	TGTGCCAGCAGCGAAGGGACAGGAGGTTTCTATGGCTACACCTTC
TRBV12-3/TRBV12-4	NA	NA	TRBJ2-7	CASTAHSYEQYF	TGTGCCAGCACCGCCCACAGTTACGAGCAGTACTTC
TRBV30	NA	NA	TRBJ2-6	CAWSLGGANVLTF	TGTGCCTGGAGCCTCGGTGGGGCCAACGTCCTGACTTTC
TRBV7-2	NA	TRBD1	TRBJ1-1	CASSPTGQGVGTEAFF	TGTGCCAGCAGCCCCACCGGACAGGGGGTGGGTACTGAAGCTTTCTTT
TRBV4-3	NA	NA	TRBJ2-5	CASSQFLGGETQYF	TGCGCCAGCAGCCAATTCTTGGGCGGGGAGACCCAGTACTTC
TRBV2	once	TRBD2	TRBJ2-5	CASSTRGDYTEETQYF	TGTGCCAGCAGTACGCGGGGGGACTACACAGAAGAGACCCAGTACTTC
TRBV28	NA	TRBD1	TRBJ2-7	CASRDSPGQGFNEQYF	TGTGCCAGCAGAGACTCGCCGGGACAGGGGTTCAACGAGCAGTACTTC
TRBV12-3/TRBV12-4	NA	NA	TRBJ1-1	CASSRTRNTEAFF	TGTGCCAGCAGTAGGACAAGGAACACTGAAGCTTTCTTT
TRBV7-9	NA	NA	TRBJ1-2	CASSSGAVNYGYTF	TGTGCCAGCAGCTCGGGAGCCGTTAACTATGGCTACACCTTC
TRBV2	NA	NA	TRBJ2-1	CASSNEYLGEMNLSYNEQFF	TGTGCCAGCAGTAACGAGTACCTAGGGGAAATGAACCTCAGCTACAATGAGCAGTTCTTC
TRBV5-4	NA	NA	TRBJ2-2	CASSSRDGELFF	TGTGCCAGCAGCTCACGGGACGGGGAGCTGTTTTTT
TRBV18	NA	NA	TRBJ1-6	CASSPLKTSTVGGSPLHF	TGTGCCAGCTCACCACTGAAGACCTCGACAGTGGGGGGTTCACCCCTCCACTTT
TRBV7-2	NA	TRBD1	TRBJ2-3	CASSGRDRGPDTQYF	TGTGCCAGCAGCGGGAGGGACAGGGGTCCAGATACGCAGTATTTT
TRBV6-4	NA	NA	TRBJ1-4	CASTGGGDEKLFF	TGTGCCAGCACGGGTGGAGGTGATGAAAAACTGTTTTTT
TRBV27	NA	NA	TRBJ1-6	CASSFLRGSPLHF	TGTGCCAGCAGTTTTTTAAGGGGCTCACCCCTCCACTTT
TRBV5-1	NA	TRBD1	TRBJ2-7	CASSSQGTSKTSSYEQYF	TGCGCCAGCAGCTCACAGGGGACAAGTAAAACTAGCTCCTACGAGCAGTACTTC
TRBV7-8	NA	TRBD1	TRBJ1-5	CASRLAGGRGNQPQHF	TGTGCCAGCCGGCTGGCAGGGGGTCGTGGCAATCAGCCCCAGCATTTT
TRBV18	few	TRBD2	TRBJ2-5	CASSPPAGGPEDQYF	TGTGCCAGCTCACCACCGGCGGGGGGGCCTGAGGACCAGTACTTC
TRBV5-6	NA	TRBD2	TRBJ2-2	CASSSLAGANTGELFF	TGTGCCAGCAGCTCATTAGCGGGGGCGAACACCGGGGAGCTGTTTTTT
TRBV2	NA	NA	TRBJ2-3	CASSYRAARSTDTQYF	TGTGCCAGCAGTTACCGAGCGGCCAGAAGCACAGATACGCAGTATTTT
TRBV28	NA	TRBD1	TRBJ2-7	CASSSPTGETSYEQYF	TGTGCCAGCAGTTCCCCTACAGGGGAGACTTCCTACGAGCAGTACTTC
TRBV28	NA	NA	TRBJ2-7	CASSGSDSRGGEQYF	TGTGCCAGCAGTGGATCCGACTCACGAGGGGGAGAGCAGTACTTC
TRBV11-2	NA	TRBD1	TRBJ1-2	CASSLGTGFYGYTF	TGTGCCAGCAGCCTGGGGACAGGATTCTATGGCTACACCTTC
TRBV7-3	NA	TRBD1	TRBJ2-3	CASSPQGAVTDTQYF	TGTGCCAGCAGCCCCCAGGGGGCCGTAACAGATACGCAGTATTTT
TRBV2	NA	NA	TRBJ2-7	CASKVVTRNEQYF	TGTGCCAGCAAGGTAGTGACTCGGAACGAGCAGTACTTC
TRBV7-2	few	TRBD1	TRBJ1-3	CASSYRQGRGGNTIYF	TGTGCCAGCAGCTATCGACAGGGGAGAGGTGGAAACACCATATATTTT